Below are 29 T cell receptor beta chains sequenced from a single sample in a study of blood T cell repertoires in COVID-19. The repertoire was sequenced with immunoSEQ multiplex PCR; TCRdb's copy has only in-frame clones and lacks some. Of 150,000 to 200,000 clones listed, roughly 80% are singletons. Sequencing input: peripheral blood. The receptor set was obtained from a man aged 55 to 69 with active or convalescent COVID-19.

The chain carries TRBV6-5 and TRBJ2-1; D gene ambiguous. Trimming pared 3 bases from V and 0 bases from J, leaving 12 bases between. CDR1 and CDR2 from the germline V gene are MNHEY and SVGAGI. CDR3 size: 16 residues. The chain's CDR3 is CASSYSGARSYNEQFF. CDR3 in DNA: TGTGCCAGCAGTTATTCAGGTGCCCGCTCCTACAATGAGCAGTTCTTC.

The rearrangement joins TRBV7-8 to TRBJ1-2; D is perhaps TRBD1 (5 bases). V was cut by 3 bases and J by 2 bases, with 13 bases left in between. Germline CDR1 and CDR2: SGHVS and FQNEAQ. The CDR3 sequence is 15 residues long. The CDR3 here is CASSFFRDWNYGYTF. CDR3 nucleotide sequence: TGTGCCAGCAGCTTCTTCAGGGACTGGAACTATGGCTACACCTTC. Supplemented by reference TRBV7-8 and TRBJ1-2, the full variable domain reads GAGVSQSPRYKVAKRGQDVALRCDPISGHVSLFWYQQALGQGPEFLTYFQNEAQLDKSGLPSDRFFAERPEGSVSTLKIQRTQQEDSAVYLCASSFFRDWNYGYTFGSGTRLTVV.

Only one count was recorded for this clone. The chain employs TRBV19 and TRBJ2-3; D unresolved. The CDR3 totals 13 residues. V was pared by 3 bases and J by 3 bases, with 7 bases between. Germline V gene lookup returns CDR1 LNHDA and CDR2 SQIVND (reference sequence). The CDR3 loop reads CASSISGTDTQYF. The CDR3 DNA reads TGTGCCAGTAGTATCTCCGGGACAGATACGCAGTATTTT.

The V and J genes are TRBV28 and TRBJ2-4; D unresolved. V lost 2 bases, J lost 5 bases, and 7 bases lay in between. Germline CDR1 reads MDHEN; CDR2 reads SYDVKM. The CDR3 runs to 13 residues. The CDR3 region is CASSLRVQNIQYF. The CDR3 bases are TGTGCCAGCAGTTTACGGGTCCAAAACATTCAGTACTTC. The full variable domain, its missing parts supplied by reference TRBV28 and TRBJ2-4, is DVKVTQSSRYLVKRTGEKVFLECVQDMDHENMFWYRQDPGLGLRLIYFSYDVKMKEKGDIPEGYSVSREKKERFSLILESASTNQTSMYLCASSLRVQNIQYFGAGTRLSVL.

This rearrangement joins TRBV4-3 to TRBJ2-7; D gene unclear. The germline CDR1 and CDR2 sequences are LGHNA and YSLEER. V was cut by 1 base and J by 3 bases, with 10 bases left in between. The CDR3 is 14 residues long. The CDR3 spells CASSQGAGRYEQYF. The DNA of the CDR3 is TGCGCCAGCAGCCAAGGGGCAGGTCGCTACGAGCAGTACTTC.

J is TRBJ2-1 and V is TRBV11-1; 13 bases align to TRBD2. The CDR3 runs to 16 residues. The V gene's germline CDR1 is SGHAT and CDR2 FQDESV (reference sequence). The ends lost 5 bases at V and 7 bases at J; junction bases unmatched: 8. The CDR3 nucleotides read TGTGCCAGCAGCCCATGGGGACTAGCGGGAAGAAATGAGCAGTTCTTC. It encodes CASSPWGLAGRNEQFF.

V is TRBV15 and J is TRBJ2-7, with D perhaps matching TRBD1 (6 bases). Germline V gene data show CDR1 as LNHNV and CDR2 as YYDKDF (reference sequence). Trimming stripped 6 bases from V and 5 bases from J, with 14 bases between. The CDR3 has 13 amino acids. The CDR3 is CATSSGTINEQYF. In nucleotides, the CDR3 is TGTGCCACCAGTTCCGGGACAATCAACGAGCAGTACTTC.

The chain has TRBV7-8 and TRBJ1-3; 10 nucleotides line up with TRBD1. V lost 4 bases and J lost 1; bases outside the gene matches: 4. CDR1 is SGHVS, CDR2 FQNEAQ, per germline. The CDR3 is made up of 16 amino acids. The CDR3 region is CASSWGQGLSGNTIYF. In DNA form, the CDR3 reads TGTGCCAGCAGCTGGGGACAGGGGCTTTCTGGAAACACCATATATTTT.

CDR3 sequence: CASETGREQFF. CDR3 nucleotide sequence: TGTGCCAGTGAGACAGGCCGGGAGCAGTTCTTC. The chain links TRBV19 to TRBJ2-1, with D maybe TRBD1 (6 bases). The germline V and J ends were trimmed by 8 bases and 10 bases, with 12 bases remaining between them. This CDR3 is built from 11 residues. Germline CDR1 is LNHDA and CDR2 is SQIVND (reference sequence).

The genes are TRBV7-3 and TRBJ1-1; the D gene is possibly TRBD1 (5 bases). V was shortened by 5 bases and J by 6 bases, with 19 bases between the two germline ends. The CDR3 runs to 15 residues. Germline values: CDR1 SGHTA, CDR2 FQGTGA. The CDR3 nucleotides are TGTGCCAGCAGCACCTCGGGGAGGGGAACGGCTGAAGCTTTCTTT. It yields the protein CASSTSGRGTAEAFF.

In its sample, this clone was seen a few times. The chain combines TRBV7-2 with TRBJ2-1, with TRBD2 identical over 10 bases. Germline CDR1 is SGHTA and CDR2 is FQGNSA. The CDR3 is 15 amino acids. V lost 1 base to trimming and J lost 6 bases; unmatched junction nucleotides: 3. As DNA, the CDR3 is TGTGCCAGCAGCTTAGAACTAGCGGGGTTCAATGAGCAGTTCTTC. Protein product: CASSLELAGFNEQFF.

The CDR3 reads CASSQDRTGDFYEQYF. CDR3 nucleotide sequence: TGCGCCAGCAGCCAAGATAGGACAGGGGACTTCTACGAGCAGTACTTC. The V gene is TRBV4-3, the J gene TRBJ2-7, with 9 bases identical to TRBD1. Per germline, CDR1 LGHNA and CDR2 YSLEER. J gave up 3 bases and V 0 bases, and 6 bases lay outside the gene matches. The CDR3 totals 16 residues.

V is TRBV27 and J is TRBJ1-1; TRBD1 matches at 11 bases. CDR3 length: 14 residues. Germline lookup yields CDR1 MNHEY and CDR2 SMNVEV (reference sequence). With V trimmed by 1 base and J by 6 bases, 1 base remained unmatched. The CDR3 region is CASSLWTGGPEAFF. The CDR3 region has the DNA TGTGCCAGCAGTTTATGGACAGGGGGCCCTGAAGCTTTCTTT.

The chain is built from TRBV14 and TRBJ2-3; D is unresolved. Looked up from germline, CDR1 is SGHDN and CDR2 is FVKESK. The CDR3 covers 14 residues. V lost 1 base and J lost 2, with 7 bases in between. In nucleotides, the CDR3 is TGTGCCAGCAGCCAAGTTCACACCACAGATACGCAGTATTTT. Translated, it gives CASSQVHTTDTQYF. Using reference TRBV14 and TRBJ2-3 for the parts outside the CDR3, the full variable domain is EAGVTQFPSHSVIEKGQTVTLRCDPISGHDNLYWYRRVMGKEIKFLLHFVKESKQDESGMPNNRFLAERTGGTYSTLKVQPAELEDSGVYFCASSQVHTTDTQYFGPGTRLTVL.

The chain has TRBV7-8 and TRBJ2-7; 14 bases line up with TRBD2. Germline CDR1 is SGHVS and CDR2 is FQNEAQ. CDR3 length: 17 residues. After removal of 3 bases from V and 3 bases from J, the junction contained 7 bases not matched to a gene. CDR3 coding DNA: TGTGCCAGCAGCTTTGGACTAGCGGGAGGTTCGATCTACGAGCAGTACTTC. The encoded protein is CASSFGLAGGSIYEQYF.

The chain combines TRBV7-8 with TRBJ1-1; 7 nucleotides line up with TRBD1. This CDR3 is built from 15 residues. Germline V gives CDR1 SGHVS, CDR2 FQNEAQ. Trimming removed 7 bases from V and 0 bases from J; junction bases left unmatched: 8. CDR3 residues: CASTVSTGMNTEAFF. DNA of the CDR3: TGTGCCAGCACAGTATCGACAGGGATGAACACTGAAGCTTTCTTT.

This chain's CDR3 is CASSFTSSTDTQYF. The CDR3 nucleotides are TGCGCCAGCAGCTTTACTAGCAGCACAGATACGCAGTATTTT. The chain has TRBV5-1 and TRBJ2-3; D is possibly TRBD2 (6 bases). Trimming cost V 2 bases and J 0 bases, with 7 bases left between them. This CDR3 has 14 residues. Germline values: CDR1 SGHRS, CDR2 YFSETQ.

Here the CDR3 reads CAVARKDRRGYTF. In nucleotides, the CDR3 is TGTGCCGTAGCCCGTAAGGACAGGCGTGGCTACACCTTC. The J gene is TRBJ1-2, the V gene TRBV28; 7 bases line up with TRBD1. Per germline, CDR1 MDHEN and CDR2 SYDVKM. CDR3 length: 13 amino acids. V lost 11 bases to trimming and J lost 7 bases; unmatched junction nucleotides: 13.

This clone was counted once. V gene TRBV10-3 combines with J gene TRBJ2-7; possibly TRBD1 for D (5 bases). Germline loops: CDR1 ENHRY, CDR2 SYGVKD. This CDR3 region has 15 residues. V dropped 6 bases and J dropped 9 bases, with 24 bases sitting between them. CDR3 sequence: CAISGDSLDFIRQYF. The CDR3 coding sequence is TGTGCCATCAGCGGAGACAGCCTTGATTTTATTAGGCAGTACTTC.

DNA of the CDR3: TGTGCCAGCCCTCCAGCGGACAGGGGCACAGATACGCAGTATTTT. This translates into CASPPADRGTDTQYF. The chain joins TRBV28 to TRBJ2-3; TRBD1 aligns across 8 bases. From germline, CDR1 is MDHEN and CDR2 SYDVKM. The junction had 8 bases not matched to a gene; V was cut back by 8 bases and J by 1 base. The CDR3 runs to 15 residues.

The CDR3, as DNA: TGTGCCAGTAGTAAGGGACTAGCGGGGGCCCACAATGAGCAGTTCTTC. Amino acid sequence: CASSKGLAGAHNEQFF. The chain links TRBV19 to TRBJ2-1; TRBD2 agrees at 14 bases. The CDR3 runs to 16 residues. Germline CDR1 LNHDA, CDR2 SQIVND (reference sequence). V was clipped by 4 bases and J by 5 bases; unmatched bases: 4.

A single count supports this clone. The chain is built from TRBV15 and TRBJ2-3; D possibly corresponds to TRBD2 (5 bases). The CDR3 spans 20 residues. The germline V gene encodes CDR1 LNHNV and CDR2 YYDKDF (reference sequence). V gave up 0 bases and J gave up 0 bases, with 22 bases separating them. CDR3 in amino acids: CATSRDRLSAGGSSTDTQYF. The DNA of the CDR3 is TGTGCCACCAGCAGAGATCGGCTATCGGCCGGAGGAAGCAGCACAGATACGCAGTATTTT. The variable domain in full, completed from reference TRBV15 and TRBJ2-3, reads DAMVIQNPRYQVTQFGKPVTLSCSQTLNHNVMYWYQQKSSQAPKLLFHYYDKDFNNEADTPDNFQSRRPNTSFCFLDIRSPGLGDTAMYLCATSRDRLSAGGSSTDTQYFGPGTRLTVL.

The chain employs TRBV5-4 and TRBJ2-2; 10 bases are shared with TRBD1. This CDR3 comprises 16 residues. The germline V gene has CDR1 SGHNT and CDR2 YYREEE (reference sequence). V shed 4 bases, J shed 7 bases, and the junction held 10 bases outside the gene matches. The CDR3 spells CASSRQGASYGGELFF. CDR3 DNA: TGTGCCAGCAGCAGACAGGGGGCCTCTTATGGCGGGGAGCTGTTTTTT.

The CDR3 protein is CASTSGSAYEQYF. The CDR3 region has the DNA TGTGCCAGCACCTCCGGGTCTGCCTACGAGCAGTACTTC. The rearrangement uses TRBV5-6 and TRBJ2-7; no firm D call. Germline CDR1 and CDR2: SGHDT and YYEEEE. This CDR3 has 13 amino acids. The ends were cut back, 6 bases at V and 2 bases at J, with 12 bases in the middle.

This sequence joins TRBV28 and TRBJ1-2; D is undetermined. V was pared by 8 bases and J by 4 bases, with 5 bases between. CDR1 MDHEN and CDR2 SYDVKM come from the germline V gene. CDR3 length equals 10 residues. CDR3 nucleotides: TGTGCCAGCGAGTCCTATGGCTACACCTTC. Translating gives CASESYGYTF.

In its sample, this clone was seen once. The rearrangement links TRBV12-5 to TRBJ2-1; TRBD2 is a possible D gene (7 bases). Germline lookup yields CDR1 LGHNT and CDR2 FRNRAP. This CDR3 spans 15 amino acids. V lost 2 bases to trimming and J lost 3 bases, with 11 bases between them. The CDR3 DNA is TGTGCTAGTGGTTTGCGGGGGGCGATCTACAATGAGCAGTTCTTC. It codes for CASGLRGAIYNEQFF. Complete variable domain (other parts from reference TRBV12-5 and TRBJ2-1): DARVTQTPRHKVTEMGQEVTMRCQPILGHNTVFWYRQTMMQGLELLAYFRNRAPLDDSGMPKDRFSAEMPDATLATLKIQPSEPRDSAVYFCASGLRGAIYNEQFFGPGTRLTVL.

This sequence joins TRBV10-3 and TRBJ2-2, with 7 bases identical to TRBD1. The CDR3 consists of 14 residues. The J segment lost 4 bases and the V segment lost 8 bases, leaving 7 bases of the junction unmatched. Per germline, CDR1 ENHRY and CDR2 SYGVKD. For the CDR3, the DNA is TGTGCCATCCAATTTCGACAGGGCACCGGGGAGCTGTTTTTT. Residues: CAIQFRQGTGELFF.

The J gene is TRBJ1-5, the V gene TRBV24-1; the match to TRBD1 covers 11 bases. CDR3 size: 15 residues. Unmatched junction bases numbered 0, after V lost 4 bases and J lost 2 bases. Germline V gene lookup returns CDR1 KGHDR and CDR2 SFDVKD. The DNA of the CDR3 is TGTGCCACCAGTGAGGGACAGGGGGGCAATCAGCCCCAGCATTTT. Its translation: CATSEGQGGNQPQHF.

Worth noting for this clone: This specimen includes other DNA sequences encoding the same CDR3. This chain connects TRBV19 to TRBJ2-5; D gene unclear. CDR3 length: 13 residues. The germline gives CDR1 LNHDA, CDR2 SQIVND (reference sequence). Trimming took 1 base from V and 4 from J, leaving 7 bases between them. The CDR3 DNA reads as TGTGCCAGTAGTATAGCCCCCGGAGAGACCCAGTACTTC. This encodes CASSIAPGETQYF.